These 24 T cell receptor beta chains were sequenced from one sample in a study of blood T cell repertoires in COVID-19. Clones were read by immunoSEQ multiplex PCR, and TCRdb kept only the in-frame ones, dropping some. The data contain 100,000 to 150,000 clones, approximately 85% of them seen just once; the ten biggest clones take up roughly 6.7%. Sample: peripheral blood. These receptors all stem from a man at least 80 years old with active or convalescent COVID-19.

V gene TRBV12-3 or TRBV12-4 combines with J gene TRBJ1-6, with D uncertain. This CDR3 is 13 amino acids long. The V and J ends lost 6 bases and 9 bases respectively, with 12 bases between them. CDR3 region: CASRRGSLSPLHF. For the CDR3, the DNA is TGTGCCAGCAGACGAGGGAGTCTTTCACCCCTCCACTTT.

The V call is TRBV4-1, the J call TRBJ1-2; D gene uncertain. Germline loops: CDR1 MGHRA, CDR2 YSYEKL. The V gene lost 4 bases and the J gene lost 4 bases, with 22 bases spanning the gap. There are 17 residues in the CDR3. The CDR3 bases are TGCGCCAGCAGCCCCTCTTACTTGGGCAGGTACTCCTATGGCTACACCTTC. Its protein is CASSPSYLGRYSYGYTF.

V is TRBV9 and J is TRBJ2-2, with D possibly TRBD2 on 7 matching bases. Trimming removed 1 base from V and 5 bases from J, with 15 bases in between. Germline V gene data show CDR1 as SGDLS and CDR2 as YYNGEE. This CDR3 is built from 16 residues. The CDR3: CASSVRGGAPTGELFF. Here the CDR3 DNA reads TGTGCCAGCAGCGTAAGAGGGGGGGCCCCTACCGGGGAGCTGTTTTTT.

The chain carries TRBV7-2 and TRBJ2-4; 11 nucleotides match TRBD2. J lost 7 bases, V lost 3 bases, and 2 bases had no gene match. This CDR3 is built from 14 residues. Germline CDR1 is SGHTA and CDR2 is FQGNSA. The CDR3 protein is CASSFTSGSNIQYF. CDR3 bases: TGTGCCAGCAGCTTTACTAGCGGGAGCAACATTCAGTACTTC.

This clone has only a few counts. This sequence joins TRBV5-1 and TRBJ2-7; perhaps TRBD2 as D (5 bases). The CDR3 sequence is 15 residues long. Germline CDR1 is SGHRS and CDR2 is YFSETQ. Trimming shortened V by 2 bases and J by 4 bases, and 16 bases separated the two germline ends. The CDR3 sequence is CASSFEGIGEYEQYF. CDR3 DNA: TGCGCCAGCAGCTTCGAAGGGATTGGGGAGTACGAGCAGTACTTC.

This clone was recorded once. This chain connects TRBV28 to TRBJ1-1; TRBD1 aligns across 7 bases. J gave up 5 bases and V 2 bases, and 14 bases lay outside the gene matches. Per germline, CDR1 MDHEN and CDR2 SYDVKM. The CDR3 loop spans 17 amino acids. The CDR3 nucleotides are TGTGCCAGCAGTTTAGCCAGGGGGAGTGGAGGAAAGACTGAAGCTTTCTTT. Translating it yields CASSLARGSGGKTEAFF.

This clone was observed once. The rearrangement links TRBV6-5 to TRBJ2-7; no reliable D call. Germline CDR1 is MNHEY and CDR2 is SVGAGI. The CDR3 has 13 residues. Deletions cut 6 bases from V and 2 bases from J, with 11 bases between. The CDR3: CASRVAEPYEQYF. The CDR3 DNA sequence: TGTGCCAGCAGAGTAGCTGAACCCTACGAGCAGTACTTC.

This chain links TRBV27 with TRBJ1-3; 7 bases match TRBD1. After removal of 5 bases from V and 3 bases from J, the junction contained 7 bases not matched to a gene. The CDR3 runs to 15 residues. The germline V gene encodes CDR1 MNHEY and CDR2 SMNVEV (reference sequence). CDR3 DNA: TGTGCCAGCAGTCCCGGGACAGATGGTGGAAACACCATATATTTT. This gives the protein CASSPGTDGGNTIYF.

This clone has more than one count but fewer than ten. V usage is TRBV4-1 and J usage is TRBJ2-1; 14 bases are a match to TRBD2. CDR1 and CDR2 from the germline V gene are MGHRA and YSYEKL. The trim removed 5 bases at V and 7 bases at J, leaving 7 bases unmatched. The CDR3 runs to 16 residues. The CDR3 reads CASSARLAGGLNEQFF. CDR3 DNA: TGCGCCAGCAGCGCCCGACTAGCGGGGGGGCTAAATGAGCAGTTCTTC.

Only a few counts were recorded for this clone. J is TRBJ1-2 and V is TRBV19; tentatively, D is TRBD1 (6 bases). Trimming stripped 0 bases from V and 5 bases from J, with 16 bases between. CDR1 LNHDA and CDR2 SQIVND come from the germline V gene (reference sequence). The CDR3 has 16 residues. The CDR3 protein is CASSIDSGHFRYGYTF. CDR3 DNA: TGTGCCAGTAGTATAGATTCGGGACACTTTCGATATGGCTACACCTTC.

J is TRBJ1-4 and V is TRBV5-4, with D unresolved. Trimming left V 1 base short and J 4 bases short, with 11 bases between. The germline CDR1 and CDR2 sequences are SGHNT and YYREEE (reference sequence). The CDR3 totals 15 residues. In DNA form, the CDR3 reads TGTGCCAGCAGCTTGTTGGACGGGGATAATGAAAAACTGTTTTTT. It yields the protein CASSLLDGDNEKLFF. Variable domain in full (rest from reference TRBV5-4 and TRBJ1-4): ETGVTQSPTHLIKTRGQQVTLRCSSQSGHNTVSWYQQALGQGPQFIFQYYREEENGRGNFPPRFSGLQFPNYSSELNVNALELDDSALYLCASSLLDGDNEKLFFGSGTQLSVL.

This rearrangement joins TRBV4-2 to TRBJ2-3; tentatively, D is TRBD2 (6 bases). The CDR3 loop spans 16 amino acids. The germline CDR1 and CDR2 sequences are LGHNA and YNFKEQ. Deletions cut 4 bases from V and 0 bases from J, with 14 bases between. The CDR3 region has the DNA TGTGCCAGCAGCCCGTGGCCGGGGACTAGCACAGATACGCAGTATTTT. Translating it yields CASSPWPGTSTDTQYF.

The chain recombines TRBV20-1 with TRBJ1-2, with a weak D call TRBD1 (6 bases). The length of the CDR3 is 14 residues. CDR1 is DFQATT, CDR2 SNEGSKA, per germline (reference sequence). V shed 3 bases and J shed 4 bases, with 15 bases lying between them. CDR3 in amino acids: CSASRRQELYGYTF. CDR3 sequence (DNA): TGCAGTGCTAGTAGGAGACAGGAACTCTATGGCTACACCTTC.

This rearrangement joins TRBV7-2 to TRBJ1-2; 11 bases map to TRBD1. The length of the CDR3 is 16 residues. V trimming: 5 bases; J trimming: 5 bases; junction bases outside the gene matches: 10. The germline V gene encodes CDR1 SGHTA and CDR2 FQGNSA. CDR3 amino acids: CASSPSPGQGVYGYTF. The DNA of the CDR3 is TGTGCCAGCAGCCCATCTCCGGGACAGGGGGTGTATGGCTACACCTTC.

The V and J genes are TRBV11-2 and TRBJ2-3; TRBD2 aligns across 8 bases. With V trimmed by 0 bases and J by 5 bases, 7 bases remained unmatched. Germline CDR1 SGHAT, CDR2 FQNNGV. CDR3 length: 16 amino acids. CDR3 DNA sequence: TGTGCCAGCAGCTTAGAAGGAGGGCTAGCGGGAGATACGCAGTATTTT. Translation gives CASSLEGGLAGDTQYF. Variable domain in full (rest from reference TRBV11-2 and TRBJ2-3): EAGVAQSPRYKIIEKRQSVAFWCNPISGHATLYWYQQILGQGPKLLIQFQNNGVVDDSQLPKDRFSAERLKGVDSTLKIQPAKLEDSAVYLCASSLEGGLAGDTQYFGPGTRLTVL.

The chain combines TRBV4-3 with TRBJ2-2; D is undetermined. CDR1 and CDR2 (germline): LGHNA, YSLEER. This CDR3 contains 17 residues. Trimming removed 0 bases from V and 0 bases from J, with 11 bases in between. Written as DNA, the CDR3 is TGCGCCAGCAGCCAAGATCTCTTATCCGCGAACACCGGGGAGCTGTTTTTT. Its translation: CASSQDLLSANTGELFF.

This clone was picked up many times. The chain couples TRBV6-5 to TRBJ2-1; 9 bases match TRBD1. CDR1 and CDR2 from the germline V gene are MNHEY and SVGAGI. Losses at the gene ends were 5 bases for V and 8 bases for J; bases not matched to a gene: 7. This CDR3 comprises 14 residues. The CDR3 sequence: CASSQDRGRYEQFF. The CDR3 nucleotides are TGTGCCAGCAGTCAGGACAGGGGCAGGTATGAGCAGTTCTTC.

V usage is TRBV2 and J usage is TRBJ2-7; perhaps TRBD2 as D (5 bases). Per germline, CDR1 SNHLY and CDR2 FYNNEI. CDR3 size: 14 residues. V shed 8 bases and J shed 5 bases, with 19 bases lying between them. The CDR3 protein is CASPEERKPNEQYF. CDR3 coding DNA: TGTGCCAGCCCGGAGGAGAGGAAACCTAACGAGCAGTACTTC. Full variable domain (missing parts from reference TRBV2 and TRBJ2-7): EPEVTQTPSHQVTQMGQEVILRCVPISNHLYFYWYRQILGQKVEFLVSFYNNEISEKSEIFDDQFSVERPDGSNFTLKIRSTKLEDSAMYFCASPEERKPNEQYFGPGTRLTVT.

The sample holds a few counts of this clone. The genes are TRBV5-1 and TRBJ2-2; tentative D call: TRBD1 (6 bases). Trimming took off 4 bases at V and 2 bases at J, with 9 bases between the two ends. CDR1 is SGHRS, CDR2 YFSETQ, per germline. This CDR3 comprises 14 residues. Here the CDR3 reads CASSADRNTGELFF. As DNA, the CDR3 is TGCGCCAGCAGCGCGGACAGAAACACCGGGGAGCTGTTTTTT. Full variable domain (rest looked up from reference TRBV5-1 and TRBJ2-2): KAGVTQTPRYLIKTRGQQVTLSCSPISGHRSVSWYQQTPGQGLQFLFEYFSETQRNKGNFPGRFSGRQFSNSRSEMNVSTLELGDSALYLCASSADRNTGELFFGEGSRLTVL.

This clone was found a few times. The V gene is TRBV7-2, the J gene TRBJ2-3; 16 bases map to TRBD2. Looked up from germline, CDR1 is SGHTA and CDR2 is FQGNSA. Trimming at V came to 4 bases and at J to 10 bases, leaving 11 bases not matched to a gene. This CDR3 is built from 17 residues. The CDR3 sequence is CASSSPRGGLAGGPQYF. CDR3 nucleotide sequence: TGTGCCAGCAGCTCCCCCCGGGGGGGACTAGCGGGGGGGCCGCAGTATTTT.

The chain employs TRBV10-3 and TRBJ2-7, with 8 bases fitting TRBD2. Trimming at V came to 3 bases and at J to 3 bases, leaving 16 bases not matched to a gene. CDR1 is ENHRY, CDR2 SYGVKD, per germline. The CDR3 has 18 amino acids. The CDR3 coding sequence is TGTGCCATCAGTGATTCTGGCCGGGGCGGGAGGAACGACTACGAGCAGTACTTC. Its protein is CAISDSGRGGRNDYEQYF.

The chain couples TRBV7-2 to TRBJ1-2, with 8 bases aligning to TRBD1. CDR1 and CDR2 (germline): SGHTA, FQGNSA. V was clipped by 5 bases and J by 5 bases; unmatched bases: 4. This CDR3 region has 13 residues. The CDR3 protein is CASSQDRVYGYTF. The CDR3 region has the DNA TGTGCCAGCAGCCAGGACAGGGTTTATGGCTACACCTTC.

The chain combines TRBV9 with TRBJ2-2; the D gene is possibly TRBD2 (6 bases). The germline CDR1 and CDR2 sequences are SGDLS and YYNGEE. Trimming removed 0 bases from V and 5 bases from J, with 11 bases in between. The CDR3 consists of 15 residues. CDR3 loop: CASSVVQGLTGELFF. In DNA form, the CDR3 reads TGTGCCAGCAGCGTAGTCCAGGGACTGACCGGGGAGCTGTTTTTT.

The table lists this clone with a count of one. J is TRBJ1-1 and V is TRBV19; the match to TRBD1 covers 10 bases. Germline lookup yields CDR1 LNHDA and CDR2 SQIVND (reference sequence). The CDR3 contains 15 residues. The V segment lost 2 bases and the J segment 9 bases; nucleotides outside the gene matches: 9. The CDR3 coding sequence is TGTGCCAGTAGTATACGGACAGGGGGAGCGGGGAAAGCTTTCTTT. Translation gives CASSIRTGGAGKAFF.